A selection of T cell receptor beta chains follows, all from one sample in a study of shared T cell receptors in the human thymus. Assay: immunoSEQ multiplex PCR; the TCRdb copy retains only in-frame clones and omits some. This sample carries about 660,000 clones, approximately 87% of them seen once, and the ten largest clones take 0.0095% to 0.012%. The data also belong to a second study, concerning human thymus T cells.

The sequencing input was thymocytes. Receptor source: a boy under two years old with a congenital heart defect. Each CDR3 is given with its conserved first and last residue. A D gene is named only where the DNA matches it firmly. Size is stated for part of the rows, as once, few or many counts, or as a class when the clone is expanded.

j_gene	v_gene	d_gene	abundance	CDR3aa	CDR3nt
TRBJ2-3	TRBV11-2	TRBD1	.	CASSIRDRVGPDTQYF	TGTGCCAGCAGCATTAGGGACAGGGTGGGGCCAGATACGCAGTATTTT
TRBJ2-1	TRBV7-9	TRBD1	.	CASSSQGGLRNEQFF	TGTGCCAGCAGCTCACAGGGGGGACTCCGAAATGAGCAGTTCTTC
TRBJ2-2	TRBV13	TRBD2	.	CASNWAGVNTGELFF	TGTGCCAGCAACTGGGCGGGAGTGAACACCGGGGAGCTGTTTTTT
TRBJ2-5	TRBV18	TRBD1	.	CASVGQEETQYF	TGTGCCAGCGTGGGACAGGAAGAGACCCAGTACTTC
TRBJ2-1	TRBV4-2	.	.	CASSQVWREAVEQFF	TGTGCCAGCAGCCAAGTCTGGCGCGAAGCGGTTGAGCAGTTCTTC
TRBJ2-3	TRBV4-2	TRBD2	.	CASSQDGAGATDTQYF	TGTGCCAGCAGCCAAGATGGAGCGGGAGCCACAGATACGCAGTATTTT
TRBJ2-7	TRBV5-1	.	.	CASSLWQAHESWVTYEQYF	TGCGCCAGCAGCTTGTGGCAGGCTCACGAATCATGGGTAACCTACGAGCAGTACTTC
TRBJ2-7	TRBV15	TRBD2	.	CATSRDSNGLAGGPCVYEQYF	TGTGCCACCAGCAGAGATTCTAACGGACTAGCGGGAGGGCCCTGCGTCTACGAGCAGTACTTC
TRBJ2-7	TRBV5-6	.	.	CASSHGRRPPYEQYF	TGTGCCAGCAGCCACGGGAGAAGGCCGCCGTACGAGCAGTACTTC
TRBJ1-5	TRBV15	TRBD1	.	CATSRRRDRGLGQPQHF	TGTGCCACCAGCAGGCGCCGGGACAGGGGGCTGGGGCAGCCCCAGCATTTT
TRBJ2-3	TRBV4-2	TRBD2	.	CASSQPGTSGADTQYF	TGTGCCAGCAGCCAACCCGGGACTAGCGGGGCAGATACGCAGTATTTT
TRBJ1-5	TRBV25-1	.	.	CASTWASRVNQPQHF	TGTGCCAGCACCTGGGCCTCTCGAGTAAATCAGCCCCAGCATTTT
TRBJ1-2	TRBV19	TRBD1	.	CASSGTGLYGYTF	TGTGCCAGTTCCGGGACAGGGCTCTATGGCTACACCTTC
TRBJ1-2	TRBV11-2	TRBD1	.	CASSLGTGGKEGYTF	TGTGCCAGCAGCTTAGGGACAGGGGGCAAAGAAGGCTACACCTTC
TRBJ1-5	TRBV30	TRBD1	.	CAWSGGQSNQPQHF	TGTGCCTGGAGTGGGGGACAGAGCAATCAGCCCCAGCATTTT
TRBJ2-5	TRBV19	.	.	CASSTVTRGTLKRTQYF	TGTGCCAGTAGTACGGTGACTAGAGGGACCCTTAAGAGGACCCAGTACTTC
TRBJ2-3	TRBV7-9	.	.	CASSQTTSTDTQYF	TGTGCCAGCAGCCAGACTACTAGCACAGATACGCAGTATTTT
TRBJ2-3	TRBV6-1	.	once	CASSEARRGFTDTQYF	TGTGCCAGCAGTGAAGCCAGAAGGGGCTTCACAGATACGCAGTATTTT
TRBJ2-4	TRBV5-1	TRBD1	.	CASSLTPGQGSDIQYF	TGCGCCAGCAGCTTAACCCCGGGACAGGGGTCTGACATTCAGTACTTC
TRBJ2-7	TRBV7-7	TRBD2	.	CASSPEGGTSVHEQYF	TGTGCCAGCAGCCCCGAGGGTGGGACTAGCGTCCACGAGCAGTACTTC
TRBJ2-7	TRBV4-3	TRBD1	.	CASSQGGQGAYEQYF	TGCGCCAGCAGCCAAGGGGGTCAGGGGGCCTACGAGCAGTACTTC
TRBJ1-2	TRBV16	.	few	CASSPSTYRNYGYTF	TGTGCCAGCAGCCCATCCACCTACCGTAACTATGGCTACACCTTC
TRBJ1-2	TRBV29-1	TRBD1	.	CSAEGQGEGYTF	TGCAGCGCCGAAGGGCAGGGGGAAGGCTACACCTTC